The clone carrying this TCR beta chain has more than one count but fewer than ten. Its antigen is currently unknown. This sample holds PBMCs from roughly 10 ml fresh peripheral blood. Amplification yielded TCR beta CDR3 regions, with RNA transcripts as the source. TCR CDR3 regions were first amplified by RT-PCR with HTBI primers. A single record per CDR3 protein comes from TCRdb applying MiXCR to the multiplex PCR reads. The sample has hundreds of thousands of distinct CDR3 sequences, 24% seen once. This sample is part of a study of T cells in Graves' hyperthyroidism and ophthalmopathy. The germline V gene encodes CDR1 SGHAT and CDR2 FQDESV (reference sequence). The CDR3 is 18 residues long. V gave up 2 bases and J gave up 4 bases, with 20 bases separating them. Findings and limits, study-wide: The model made its ophthalmopathy prediction, and onset followed a median approximately six months later.

The specimen sequenced was blood. This sequence originates from a woman aged 25 to 39 with Graves' ophthalmopathy. The chain carries TRBV11-1 and TRBJ2-2; D could derive from TRBD1 or TRBD2 (6 bases each). The CDR3 loop is CASSLPRAPRGPTGELFF. The CDR3 coding sequence is TGTGCCAGCAGCTTACCCCGAGCCCCCCGGGGGCCCACCGGGGAGCTGTTTTTT.